The 32 T cell receptor beta chains below were found in one sample sequenced in a study of technical replicates of blood from a few donors. Profiling relied on immunoSEQ multiplex PCR, and the TCRdb table lists in-frame clones only, not all of them. Of roughly 80,000 clones in the sample, approximately 94% are singletons; the top ten hold 0.35% to 0.4%. Sequenced sample: T cells isolated from PBMCs. Every receptor here comes from a human donor in good health.

The rearrangement joins TRBV19 to TRBJ2-2, with D possibly matching TRBD2 (6 bases). Germline CDR1 is LNHDA and CDR2 is SQIVND (reference sequence). V shed 6 bases and J shed 4 bases, with 9 bases lying between them. This CDR3 region has 13 residues. CDR3 DNA: TGTGCCAGTAGACGGGGAGGCACCGGGGAGCTGTTTTTT. Amino acid sequence: CASRRGGTGELFF.

This chain connects TRBV7-3 to TRBJ2-7, with TRBD2 identical over 9 bases. The trim removed 1 base at V and 2 bases at J, leaving 6 bases unmatched. Germline V CDR1 and CDR2: SGHTA, FQGTGA. CDR3 length: 16 amino acids. The DNA for the CDR3 is TGTGCCAGCAGCTTAAGGGCGGGAGGGATCCCCTACGAGCAGTACTTC. This gives the protein CASSLRAGGIPYEQYF.

The chain links TRBV11-3 to TRBJ2-5, with 10 bases lining up with TRBD1. Germline CDR1 is SGHNT and CDR2 is YENEEA. The CDR3 extends over 16 amino acids. V shed 2 bases, J shed 3 bases, and the junction held 6 bases outside the gene matches. CDR3 nucleotides: TGTGCCAGCAGCTTACCTCTGGGACAGGGGAAAGAGACCCAGTACTTC. Protein sequence: CASSLPLGQGKETQYF. Supplemented by reference TRBV11-3 and TRBJ2-5, the full variable domain reads EAGVVQSPRYKIIEKKQPVAFWCNPISGHNTLYWYLQNLGQGPELLIRYENEEAVDDSQLPKDRFSAERLKGVDSTLKIQPAELGDSAVYLCASSLPLGQGKETQYFGPGTRLLVL.

The chain uses TRBV10-1 and TRBJ2-3; D gene uncertain. CDR3 length: 12 residues. CDR1 and CDR2 (germline): WNHNN, SYGVQD (reference sequence). Trimming took off 5 bases at V and 0 bases at J, with 3 bases between the two ends. Here the CDR3 DNA reads TGCGCCAGCAGTTCTAGCACAGATACGCAGTATTTT. This encodes CASSSSTDTQYF.

The rearrangement uses TRBV25-1 and TRBJ1-2; 7 bases agree with TRBD1. The V and J ends lost 6 bases and 7 bases, in that order; junction bases with no gene match: 11. Germline V gives CDR1 MGHDK, CDR2 SYGVNS. The CDR3 totals 14 residues. This CDR3 reads CASSTTGEGRGYTF. The CDR3 DNA follows: TGTGCCAGCAGCACCACAGGGGAAGGGCGTGGCTACACCTTC.

The chain combines TRBV4-1 with TRBJ1-5, with TRBD1 matching 11 bases. The ends lost 5 bases at V and 0 bases at J; junction bases unmatched: 9. The CDR3 consists of 18 residues. CDR1 MGHRA and CDR2 YSYEKL come from the germline V gene. The CDR3, as DNA: TGCGCCAGCAGCTACCGGGACAGGGGGGAATATAGCAATCAGCCCCAGCATTTT. Its protein product is CASSYRDRGEYSNQPQHF.

The chain couples TRBV28 to TRBJ1-1, with 7 bases aligning to TRBD1. The V gene's germline CDR1 is MDHEN and CDR2 SYDVKM. V shed 5 bases and J 11 bases; nucleotides not matched to a gene: 14. CDR3 length: 14 amino acids. CDR3 coding DNA: TGTGCCAGCAGTGTCGGAGAGAGGGGGCGAGGGGCTTTCTTT. As protein: CASSVGERGRGAFF.

CDR3 DNA sequence: TGTGCCAGCTCACTAAGGACAGGTGAAGCTTTCTTT. Translating gives CASSLRTGEAFF. The genes are TRBV18 and TRBJ1-1, with 7 positions matching TRBD1. This CDR3 contains 12 residues. J was trimmed by 7 bases and V by 4 bases; bases with no gene match: 3. Germline lookup yields CDR1 KGHSH and CDR2 LQKENI.

The chain joins TRBV28 to TRBJ2-5; 7 positions match TRBD1. Germline V lookup: CDR1 MDHEN, CDR2 SYDVKM. V shed 5 bases, J shed 4 bases, and the junction held 13 bases outside the gene matches. The CDR3 extends over 16 amino acids. This CDR3 reads CASSPEIDRAGETQYF. The CDR3 DNA sequence: TGTGCCAGCAGTCCGGAGATAGACAGGGCGGGAGAGACCCAGTACTTC. The variable domain in full, completed from reference TRBV28 and TRBJ2-5, reads DVKVTQSSRYLVKRTGEKVFLECVQDMDHENMFWYRQDPGLGLRLIYFSYDVKMKEKGDIPEGYSVSREKKERFSLILESASTNQTSMYLCASSPEIDRAGETQYFGPGTRLLVL.

This chain uses TRBV5-6 with TRBJ2-5; 9 nucleotides align to TRBD1. V trimming: 4 bases; J trimming: 2 bases; junction bases outside the gene matches: 6. The CDR3 has 15 amino acids. The germline CDR1 and CDR2 sequences are SGHDT and YYEEEE. The CDR3 protein is CASSPGTGTQETQYF. The CDR3 region has the DNA TGTGCCAGCAGCCCCGGGACAGGGACTCAAGAGACCCAGTACTTC.

The rearrangement uses TRBV29-1 and TRBJ1-2; no clear D gene. The germline V gene has CDR1 SQVTM and CDR2 ANQGSEA. V lost 6 bases and J lost 4, with 15 bases in between. This CDR3 spans 13 amino acids. In DNA form, the CDR3 reads TGCAGCGTCCTCCTCCGGGTTACCTATGGCTACACCTTC. As protein: CSVLLRVTYGYTF.

The J gene is TRBJ1-1, the V gene TRBV15, with D possibly matching TRBD1 (5 bases). The CDR3 spans 15 residues. Germline assignment: CDR1 LNHNV and CDR2 YYDKDF (reference sequence). V dropped 1 base and J dropped 0 bases, with 9 bases sitting between them. CDR3: CATSRGGFLNTEAFF. The CDR3, as DNA: TGTGCCACCAGCAGAGGGGGCTTTTTGAACACTGAAGCTTTCTTT.

This chain joins TRBV29-1 and TRBJ2-2; possible D gene TRBD1, 6 bases. Per the germline V gene, CDR1 is SQVTM and CDR2 is ANQGSEA. The length of the CDR3 is 12 residues. V dropped 7 bases and J dropped 6 bases, with 12 bases sitting between them. The chain's CDR3 is CSGRGRAGELFF. The CDR3 nucleotides are TGCAGCGGCAGGGGCAGGGCCGGGGAGCTGTTTTTT.

The chain couples TRBV30 to TRBJ1-5; D is ambiguous. The CDR3 runs to 14 residues. With 0 bases removed from V and 6 bases from J, the gap between germline ends came to 12 bases. Germline CDR1 GTSNPN, CDR2 SVGIG (reference sequence). CDR3 in amino acids: CAWSVFGSGQPQHF. The CDR3 bases are TGTGCCTGGAGTGTATTTGGGAGCGGTCAGCCCCAGCATTTT.

The chain couples TRBV4-1 to TRBJ2-1, with a possible D match to TRBD2 (7 bases). The germline V gene has CDR1 MGHRA and CDR2 YSYEKL. The CDR3 consists of 18 residues. V was cut by 4 bases and J by 7 bases, with 26 bases left in between. The CDR3 loop is CASSLGVGGGRGGNEQFF. CDR3 nucleotide sequence: TGCGCCAGCAGCCTTGGCGTAGGAGGCGGGAGAGGGGGGAATGAGCAGTTCTTC.

The count of this clone is one. The CDR3 nucleotides read TGTGCCAGCAGTTCCAGGGACTACGAGCAGTACTTC. Amino acid sequence: CASSSRDYEQYF. This rearrangement joins TRBV6-5 to TRBJ2-7; D is perhaps TRBD1 (5 bases). Trimming took 4 bases from V and 3 from J, leaving 7 bases between them. Germline V lookup: CDR1 MNHEY, CDR2 SVGAGI. The CDR3 contains 12 residues.

The rearrangement uses TRBV19 and TRBJ2-1; 8 bases are a match to TRBD2. CDR1 and CDR2 from the germline V gene are LNHDA and SQIVND (reference sequence). J was trimmed by 8 bases and V by 3 bases; bases with no gene match: 12. This CDR3 spans 16 amino acids. CDR3 residues: CASSMPWREVLDEQFF. The CDR3 DNA is TGTGCCAGTAGTATGCCTTGGCGGGAGGTTTTGGATGAGCAGTTCTTC.

J is TRBJ2-1 and V is TRBV27; 8 nucleotides line up with TRBD1. Germline loops: CDR1 MNHEY, CDR2 SMNVEV (reference sequence). Trimming at V came to 4 bases and at J to 8 bases, leaving 4 bases not matched to a gene. This CDR3 has 13 amino acids. The CDR3 DNA reads TGTGCCAGCAGTTGGGCAGGGGGCGATGAGCAGTTCTTC. Translating gives CASSWAGGDEQFF.

The chain joins TRBV4-1 to TRBJ2-7; D may be TRBD1 (6 bases). This CDR3 comprises 15 residues. CDR1 is MGHRA and CDR2 is YSYEKL in the germline V gene. The V end lost 4 bases, the J end lost 5 bases, and 18 bases lay between the germline ends. The CDR3 bases are TGCGCCAGCAGCCCAAATTACGGGACAAAGAACGAGCAGTACTTC. It encodes CASSPNYGTKNEQYF.

V gene TRBV7-3 combines with J gene TRBJ2-1; 8 nucleotides line up with TRBD2. The germline V gene has CDR1 SGHTA and CDR2 FQGTGA. J was trimmed by 1 base and V by 5 bases; bases with no gene match: 4. The CDR3 spans 15 residues. This CDR3 is CASSVTSGSYNEQFF. The CDR3 coding sequence is TGTGCCAGCAGCGTCACTAGCGGATCCTACAATGAGCAGTTCTTC.

The chain links TRBV4-2 to TRBJ1-2, with 7 positions matching TRBD1. This CDR3 is 15 amino acids long. Germline V CDR1 and CDR2: LGHNA, YNFKEQ. V trimming: 0 bases; J trimming: 3 bases; junction bases outside the gene matches: 4. The CDR3 region is CASSQDEGTDYGYTF. The CDR3 DNA sequence: TGTGCCAGCAGCCAAGATGAGGGGACAGACTATGGCTACACCTTC.

In its sample, this clone was seen once. This chain connects TRBV25-1 to TRBJ2-6, with no clear D. V was cut by 4 bases and J by 0 bases, with 4 bases left in between. Germline loops: CDR1 MGHDK, CDR2 SYGVNS. The CDR3 length is 14 residues. CDR3 sequence: CASSAYSGANVLTF. The CDR3 DNA is TGTGCCAGCAGTGCTTACTCTGGGGCCAACGTCCTGACTTTC.

This rearrangement joins TRBV7-9 to TRBJ1-5; 9 bases align to TRBD1. The germline V gene has CDR1 SEHNR and CDR2 FQNEAQ (reference sequence). This CDR3 is built from 14 residues. V shed 3 bases, J shed 7 bases, and the junction held 4 bases outside the gene matches. CDR3 sequence: CASSFPGTGQPQHF. CDR3 nucleotides: TGTGCCAGCAGCTTCCCGGGGACAGGGCAGCCCCAGCATTTT.

Points on this clone: At one end the junction does not follow the germline gene, possibly because of a read error. V and J are TRBV6-1 and TRBJ2-7; D is ambiguous. Germline V lookup: CDR1 MNHNS, CDR2 SASEGT. The CDR3 sequence is 15 residues long. CDR3 protein: CASSEAWVAHYAQYF. CDR3 nucleotides: TGTGCCAGCAGTGAAGCGTGGGTGGCTCACTACGCGCAGTACTTC.

The CDR3 loop is CASSVEAGRTETQYF. CDR3 in DNA: TGTGCCAGCAGCGTAGAGGCAGGGAGGACGGAGACCCAGTACTTC. This chain links TRBV9 with TRBJ2-5; maybe TRBD2 (6 bases). This CDR3 has 15 residues. V was pared by 0 bases and J by 5 bases, with 14 bases between. CDR1 and CDR2 (germline): SGDLS, YYNGEE.

This clone has just one count. This chain links TRBV19 with TRBJ2-7; 9 nucleotides align to TRBD1. V was clipped by 4 bases and J by 2 bases; unmatched bases: 3. The CDR3 contains 14 residues. Germline V gene data show CDR1 as LNHDA and CDR2 as SQIVND (reference sequence). CDR3 bases: TGTGCCAGTAGTAGACAGGGGGGAACCTACGAGCAGTACTTC. The encoded protein is CASSRQGGTYEQYF.

V gene TRBV6-1 combines with J gene TRBJ2-1, with a tentative D call TRBD1 (5 bases). Trimming stripped 3 bases from V and 9 bases from J, with 12 bases between. The CDR3 runs to 13 residues. Looked up from germline, CDR1 is MNHNS and CDR2 is SASEGT. The CDR3 nucleotides are TGTGCCAGCAGTGAGGCCAGGGTGAGTGAGCAGTTCTTC. Translating gives CASSEARVSEQFF.

A note on this clone: This sample includes further DNA sequences coding for the same CDR3. This rearrangement joins TRBV9 to TRBJ2-2; D is unclear. Germline-derived CDR1 and CDR2 are SGDLS and YYNGEE. The germline V and J ends were trimmed by 0 bases and 5 bases, with 5 bases remaining between them. This CDR3 contains 13 residues. The CDR3 here is CASSVVETGELFF. For the CDR3, the DNA is TGTGCCAGCAGCGTAGTTGAGACCGGGGAGCTGTTTTTT.

For this clone: Other DNA sequences within the sample encode an identical CDR3. V usage is TRBV29-1 and J usage is TRBJ2-7; 8 bases are shared with TRBD2. Germline values: CDR1 SQVTM, CDR2 ANQGSEA. V gave up 4 bases and J gave up 1 base; unmatched junction bases: 3. The CDR3 spans 13 residues. The CDR3 nucleotides are TGCAGCGTTGGTACTAGCGGTTCCTACGAGCAGTACTTC. Amino acid sequence: CSVGTSGSYEQYF.

This rearrangement joins TRBV28 to TRBJ2-7, with 10 bases lining up with TRBD2. The junction had 3 bases not matched to a gene; V was cut back by 5 bases and J by 2 bases. CDR3 size: 14 residues. Germline V gene sequence: CDR1 MDHEN, CDR2 SYDVKM. The CDR3 region is CASSVAGGTYEQYF. CDR3 in DNA: TGTGCCAGCAGTGTAGCGGGAGGCACCTACGAGCAGTACTTC.

This chain uses TRBV5-5 with TRBJ2-7, with no clear D. V was shortened by 5 bases and J by 2 bases, with 14 bases between the two germline ends. Germline loops: CDR1 SGHKS, CDR2 YYEKEE (reference sequence). The CDR3 is made up of 14 amino acids. The CDR3, as DNA: TGTGCCAGCAGTTTGTTTCCCCCTCCCTACGAGCAGTACTTC. Protein: CASSLFPPPYEQYF.

Comments on this clone: The same CDR3 also results from other DNA sequences found in this sample. The genes are TRBV9 and TRBJ1-1; D is unresolved. The CDR3 spans 13 residues. Germline loops: CDR1 SGDLS, CDR2 YYNGEE. V dropped 0 bases and J dropped 5 bases, with 8 bases sitting between them. The CDR3 reads CASSVGGYTEAFF. CDR3 DNA: TGTGCCAGCAGCGTAGGAGGTTATACTGAAGCTTTCTTT.